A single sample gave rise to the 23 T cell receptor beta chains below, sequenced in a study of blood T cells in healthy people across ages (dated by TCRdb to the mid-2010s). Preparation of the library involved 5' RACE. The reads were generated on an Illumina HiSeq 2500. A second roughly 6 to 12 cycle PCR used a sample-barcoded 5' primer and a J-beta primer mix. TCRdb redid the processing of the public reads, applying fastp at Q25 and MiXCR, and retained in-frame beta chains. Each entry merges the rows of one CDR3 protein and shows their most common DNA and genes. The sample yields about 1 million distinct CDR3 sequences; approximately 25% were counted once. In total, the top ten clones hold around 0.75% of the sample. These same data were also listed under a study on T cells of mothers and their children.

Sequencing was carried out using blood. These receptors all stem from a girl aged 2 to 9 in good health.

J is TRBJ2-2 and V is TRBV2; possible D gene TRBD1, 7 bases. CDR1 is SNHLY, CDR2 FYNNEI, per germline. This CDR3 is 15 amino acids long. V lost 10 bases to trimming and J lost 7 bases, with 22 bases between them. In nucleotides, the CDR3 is TGTGCCACCCCGGGAGAGGGGGCGAAAAACGGGGAGCTGTTTTTT. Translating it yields CATPGEGAKNGELFF.

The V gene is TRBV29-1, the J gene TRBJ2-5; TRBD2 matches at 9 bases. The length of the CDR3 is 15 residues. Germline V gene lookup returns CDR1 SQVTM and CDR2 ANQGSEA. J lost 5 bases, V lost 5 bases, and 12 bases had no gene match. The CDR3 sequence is CSVLLAGTSTETQYF. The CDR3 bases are TGCAGCGTTCTTCTTGCCGGGACTAGCACGGAGACCCAGTACTTC.

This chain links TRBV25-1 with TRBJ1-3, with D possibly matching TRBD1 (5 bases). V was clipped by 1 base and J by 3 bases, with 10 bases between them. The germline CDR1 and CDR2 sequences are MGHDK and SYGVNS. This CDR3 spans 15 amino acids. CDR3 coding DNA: TGTGCCAGCAGTGAATGGGGGGGAGGTGGAAACACCATATATTTT. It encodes CASSEWGGGGNTIYF.

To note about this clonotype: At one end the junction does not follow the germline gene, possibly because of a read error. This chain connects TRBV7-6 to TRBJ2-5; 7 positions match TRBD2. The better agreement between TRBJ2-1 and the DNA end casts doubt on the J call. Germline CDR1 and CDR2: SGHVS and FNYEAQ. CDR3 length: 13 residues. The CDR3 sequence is CAGSLGGGDEQFF. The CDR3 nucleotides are TGTGCCGGCAGCTTAGGTGGGGGGGATGAGCAGTTCTTC.

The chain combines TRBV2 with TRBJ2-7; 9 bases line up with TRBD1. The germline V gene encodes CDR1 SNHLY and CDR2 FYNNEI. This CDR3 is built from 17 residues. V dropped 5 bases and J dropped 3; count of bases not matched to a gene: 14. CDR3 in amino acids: CASSKPMPGQGFYEQYF. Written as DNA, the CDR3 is TGTGCCAGCAGTAAACCCATGCCGGGACAGGGTTTCTACGAGCAGTACTTC.

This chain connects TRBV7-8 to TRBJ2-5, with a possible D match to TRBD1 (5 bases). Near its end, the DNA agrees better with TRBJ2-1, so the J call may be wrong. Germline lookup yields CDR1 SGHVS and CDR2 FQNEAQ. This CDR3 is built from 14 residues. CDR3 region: CASSPLPGNNEQFF. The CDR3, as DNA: TGTGCCAGCAGCCCATTGCCAGGGAACAATGAGCAGTTCTTC.

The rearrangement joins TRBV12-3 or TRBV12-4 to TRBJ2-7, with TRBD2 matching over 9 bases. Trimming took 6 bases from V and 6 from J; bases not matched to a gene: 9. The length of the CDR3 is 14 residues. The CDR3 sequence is CASRISGSKGEQYF. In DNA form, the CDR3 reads TGTGCCAGCAGGATTAGCGGGAGCAAAGGCGAGCAGTACTTC.

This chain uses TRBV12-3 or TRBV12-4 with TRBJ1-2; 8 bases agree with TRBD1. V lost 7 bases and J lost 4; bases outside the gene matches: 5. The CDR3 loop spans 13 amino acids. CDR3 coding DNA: TGTGCCAGCAACCCGGGACAGGTCTATGGCTACACCTTC. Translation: CASNPGQVYGYTF.

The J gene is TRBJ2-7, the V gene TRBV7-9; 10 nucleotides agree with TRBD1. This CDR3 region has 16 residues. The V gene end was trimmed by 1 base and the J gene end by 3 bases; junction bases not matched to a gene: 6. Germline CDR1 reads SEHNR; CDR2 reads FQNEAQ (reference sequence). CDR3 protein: CASSLDVDRGGYEQYF. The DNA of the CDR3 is TGTGCCAGCAGCTTAGATGTGGACAGGGGGGGCTACGAGCAGTACTTC. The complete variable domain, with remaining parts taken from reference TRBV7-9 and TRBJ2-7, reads DTGVSQNPRHKITKRGQNVTFRCDPISEHNRLYWYRQTLGQGPEFLTYFQNEAQLEKSRLLSDRFSAERPKGSFSTLEIQRTEQGDSAMYLCASSLDVDRGGYEQYFGPGTRLTVT.

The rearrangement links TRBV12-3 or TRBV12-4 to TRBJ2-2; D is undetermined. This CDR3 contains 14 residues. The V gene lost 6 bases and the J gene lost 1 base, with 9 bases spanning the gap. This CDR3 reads CASSFVRNTGELFF. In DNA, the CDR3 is TGTGCCAGCAGCTTCGTACGGAACACCGGGGAGCTGTTTTTT.

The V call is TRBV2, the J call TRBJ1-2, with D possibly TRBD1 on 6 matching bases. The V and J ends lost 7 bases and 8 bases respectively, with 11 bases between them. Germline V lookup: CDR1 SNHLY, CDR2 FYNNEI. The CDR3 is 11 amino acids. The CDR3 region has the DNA TGTGCCAGCATCGGGACATTAGGCTACACCTTC. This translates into CASIGTLGYTF.

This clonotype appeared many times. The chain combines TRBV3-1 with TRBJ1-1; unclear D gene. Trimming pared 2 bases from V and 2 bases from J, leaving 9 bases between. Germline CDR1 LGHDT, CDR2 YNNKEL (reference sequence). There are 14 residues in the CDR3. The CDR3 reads CASSQLGGNTEAFF. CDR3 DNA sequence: TGTGCCAGCAGCCAATTGGGAGGCAACACTGAAGCTTTCTTT.

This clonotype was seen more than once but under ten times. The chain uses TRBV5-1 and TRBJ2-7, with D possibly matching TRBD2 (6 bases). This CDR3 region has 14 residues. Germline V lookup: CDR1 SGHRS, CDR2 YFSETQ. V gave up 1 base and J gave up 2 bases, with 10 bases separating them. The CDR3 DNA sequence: TGCGCCAGCAGCTTGTTCGGGGGAACCTACGAGCAGTACTTC. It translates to CASSLFGGTYEQYF.

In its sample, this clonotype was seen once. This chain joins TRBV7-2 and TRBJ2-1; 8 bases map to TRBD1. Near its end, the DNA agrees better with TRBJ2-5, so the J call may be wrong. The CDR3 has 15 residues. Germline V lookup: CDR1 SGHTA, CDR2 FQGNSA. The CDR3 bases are TGTGCCAGCAGCTCGTTGAACCGGGACAGGGAGACCCAGTACTTC. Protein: CASSSLNRDRETQYF.

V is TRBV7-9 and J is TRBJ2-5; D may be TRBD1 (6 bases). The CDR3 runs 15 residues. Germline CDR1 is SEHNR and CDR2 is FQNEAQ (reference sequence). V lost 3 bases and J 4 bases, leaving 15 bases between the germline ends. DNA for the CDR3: TGTGCCAGCAGCTTTTATCTGGGCAGGGGAGAGACCCAGTACTTC. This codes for CASSFYLGRGETQYF.

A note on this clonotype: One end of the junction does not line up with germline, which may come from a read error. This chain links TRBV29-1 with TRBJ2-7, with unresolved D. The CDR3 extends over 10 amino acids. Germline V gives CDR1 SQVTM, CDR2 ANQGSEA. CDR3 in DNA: TGCAGCGTTCAAGACTACGAGCAGTACTTC. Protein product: CSVQDYEQYF.

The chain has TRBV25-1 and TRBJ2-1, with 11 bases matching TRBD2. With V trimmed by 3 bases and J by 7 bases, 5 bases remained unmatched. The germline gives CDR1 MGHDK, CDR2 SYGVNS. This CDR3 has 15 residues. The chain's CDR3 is CASSDPSGRLNEQFF. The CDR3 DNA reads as TGTGCCAGCAGTGACCCTAGCGGGAGGTTGAATGAGCAGTTCTTC.

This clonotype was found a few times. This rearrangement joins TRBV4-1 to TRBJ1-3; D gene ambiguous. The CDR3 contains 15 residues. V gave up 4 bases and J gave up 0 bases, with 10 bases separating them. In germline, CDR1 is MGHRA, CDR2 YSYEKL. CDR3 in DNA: TGCGCCAGCAGCCCGACATCAGCCTCTGGAAACACCATATATTTT. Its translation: CASSPTSASGNTIYF.

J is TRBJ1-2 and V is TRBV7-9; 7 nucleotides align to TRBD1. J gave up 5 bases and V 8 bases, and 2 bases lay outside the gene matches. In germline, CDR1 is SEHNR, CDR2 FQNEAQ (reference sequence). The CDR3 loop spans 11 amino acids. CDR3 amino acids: CASGTEYGYTF. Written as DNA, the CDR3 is TGTGCCAGCGGGACAGAATATGGCTACACCTTC.

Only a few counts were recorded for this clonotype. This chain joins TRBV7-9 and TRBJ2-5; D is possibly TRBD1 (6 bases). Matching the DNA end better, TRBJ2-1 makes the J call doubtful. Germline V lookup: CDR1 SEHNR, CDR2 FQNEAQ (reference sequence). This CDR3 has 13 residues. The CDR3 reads CASSLGQADEQFF. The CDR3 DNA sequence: TGTGCCAGCAGCTTAGGACAGGCGGATGAGCAGTTCTTC.

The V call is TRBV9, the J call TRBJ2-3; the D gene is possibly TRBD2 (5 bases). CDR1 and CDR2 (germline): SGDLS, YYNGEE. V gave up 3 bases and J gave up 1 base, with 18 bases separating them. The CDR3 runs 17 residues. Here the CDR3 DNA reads TGTGCCAGCAGCGGCGGGTTCGTGTTTGCCGGCACAGATACGCAGTATTTT. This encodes CASSGGFVFAGTDTQYF.

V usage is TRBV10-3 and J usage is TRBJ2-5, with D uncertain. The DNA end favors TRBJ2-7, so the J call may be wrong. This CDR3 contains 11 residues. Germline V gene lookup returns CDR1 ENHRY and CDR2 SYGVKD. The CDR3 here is CAISTQNEQYF. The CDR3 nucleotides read TGTGCCATCAGTACACAGAACGAGCAGTACTTC.

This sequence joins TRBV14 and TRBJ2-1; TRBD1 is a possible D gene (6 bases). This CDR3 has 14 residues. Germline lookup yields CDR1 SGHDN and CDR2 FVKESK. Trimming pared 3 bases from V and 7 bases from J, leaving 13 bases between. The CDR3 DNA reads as TGTGCCAGCAGCCAGGTACAGGGAAATAATGAGCAGTTCTTC. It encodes CASSQVQGNNEQFF.